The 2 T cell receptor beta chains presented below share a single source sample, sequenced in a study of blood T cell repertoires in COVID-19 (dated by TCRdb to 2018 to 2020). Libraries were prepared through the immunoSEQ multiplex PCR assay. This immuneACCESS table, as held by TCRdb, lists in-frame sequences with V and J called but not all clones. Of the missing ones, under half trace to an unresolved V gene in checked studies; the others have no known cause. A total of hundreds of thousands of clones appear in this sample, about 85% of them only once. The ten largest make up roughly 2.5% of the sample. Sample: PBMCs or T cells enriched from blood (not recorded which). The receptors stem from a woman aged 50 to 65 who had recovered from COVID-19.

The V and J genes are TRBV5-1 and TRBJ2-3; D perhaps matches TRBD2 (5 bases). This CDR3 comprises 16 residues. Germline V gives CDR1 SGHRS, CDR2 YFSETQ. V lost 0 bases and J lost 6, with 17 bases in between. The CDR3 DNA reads TGCGCCAGCAGCTTGGTTACCGGGGTTTTCGAGGATACGCAGTATTTT. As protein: CASSLVTGVFEDTQYF.

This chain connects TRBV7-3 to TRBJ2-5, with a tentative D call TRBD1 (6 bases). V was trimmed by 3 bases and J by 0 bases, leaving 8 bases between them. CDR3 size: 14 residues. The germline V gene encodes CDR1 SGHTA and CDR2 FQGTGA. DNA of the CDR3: TGTGCCAGCAGCTTGAGGGGGAACCAAGAGACCCAGTACTTC. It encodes CASSLRGNQETQYF.